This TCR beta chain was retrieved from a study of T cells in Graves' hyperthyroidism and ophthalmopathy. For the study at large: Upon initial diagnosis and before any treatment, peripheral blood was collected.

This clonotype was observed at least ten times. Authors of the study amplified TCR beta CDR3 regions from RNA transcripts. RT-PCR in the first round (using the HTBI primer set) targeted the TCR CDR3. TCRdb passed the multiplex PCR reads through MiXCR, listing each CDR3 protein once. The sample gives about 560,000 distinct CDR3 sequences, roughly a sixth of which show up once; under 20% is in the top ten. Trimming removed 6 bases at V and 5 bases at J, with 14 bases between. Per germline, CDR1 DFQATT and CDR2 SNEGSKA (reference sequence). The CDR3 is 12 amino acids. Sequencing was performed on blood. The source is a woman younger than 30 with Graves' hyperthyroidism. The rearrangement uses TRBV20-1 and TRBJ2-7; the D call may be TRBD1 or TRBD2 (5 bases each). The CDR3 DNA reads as TGCAGTGCCACGGGAAGGGGCCACGAGCAGTACTTC. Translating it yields CSATGRGHEQYF.